This T cell receptor (beta chain) was recorded in a study of blood T cells in healthy people across ages. Together with a sample-barcoded 5' primer, a J-beta primer mix was included in a second PCR lasting about 6 to 11 cycles. Every cDNA was tagged by a template-switch adaptor with 12 random nucleotides. TCRdb re-analysed the 5' RACE reads in MiXCR, keeping a single row per CDR3 protein. The profile shows 900,000 to 950,000 distinct CDR3 sequences, roughly 29% of them singletons. V shed 4 bases and J shed 10 bases, with 8 bases lying between them. Germline V gene lookup returns CDR1 DFQATT and CDR2 SNEGSKA (reference sequence). The CDR3 extends over 10 amino acids. These same records also appear under a second study, on T cells of mothers and their children. Per that study: Every mother produced more than 10 million TCR beta CDR3 reads, whereas every child provided around 3 million. Slightly higher overlap, not significant, was seen in related mother-child pairs than in unrelated pairs. Persistent microchimeric T cell clones were not found at ~100 per million sensitivity.

This clonotype was sampled from a woman aged 40 to 50 in good health. The rearrangement joins TRBV20-1 to TRBJ1-3, with unresolved D. The sample consisted of blood. Written as DNA, the CDR3 is TGCAGTGCTAAGCACCTTACCATATATTTT. Protein: CSAKHLTIYF.